These 10 T cell receptor beta chains were sequenced from one sample in a study of shared clonotypes between healthy human individuals. Repertoires were generated with immunoSEQ multiplex PCR, while TCRdb's copy carries only in-frame clones and drops some. The repertoire holds roughly 2 million clones, with around 96% as singletons. In the naive CD8 group, cells lacked CD45RO and were positively selected for CCR7, so terminally differentiated effector memory CD45RA+ cells were left out. Sequences were obtained from naive CD8+ T cells sorted from blood. The origin of the receptors is a young man in good health.

The gene calls are TRBV27 and TRBJ1-4; the D is unclear. V lost 5 bases and J lost 4, with 14 bases in between. The germline CDR1 and CDR2 sequences are MNHEY and SMNVEV (reference sequence). This CDR3 region has 15 residues. CDR3 DNA: TGTGCCAGCAGTATCCGGACCGTTATTAATGAAAAACTGTTTTTT. Residues: CASSIRTVINEKLFF.

The rearrangement joins TRBV6-6 to TRBJ2-7; 10 bases align to TRBD1. V was pared by 5 bases and J by 5 bases, with 3 bases of the junction left unmatched. The CDR3 has 13 residues. Germline CDR1 MNHNY, CDR2 SVGAGI (reference sequence). CDR3 DNA sequence: TGTGCCAGCAGTGGGGGACAGGGGCACGAGCAGTACTTC. Encoded protein: CASSGGQGHEQYF.

This clone has a handful of counts. The chain recombines TRBV10-1 with TRBJ2-1, with 11 bases fitting TRBD2. V lost 4 bases, J lost 4 bases, and 3 bases stayed unmatched. This CDR3 has 15 amino acids. Germline lookup yields CDR1 WNHNN and CDR2 SYGVQD (reference sequence). This CDR3 reads CASSATSGIYNEQFF. The CDR3 nucleotides are TGCGCCAGCAGTGCGACTAGCGGGATTTACAATGAGCAGTTCTTC.

In its sample, this clone was seen a few times. The chain has TRBV7-9 and TRBJ1-6; D is unresolved. V lost 1 base and J 5 bases, leaving 6 bases between the germline ends. CDR3 length: 14 amino acids. Per the germline V gene, CDR1 is SEHNR and CDR2 is FQNEAQ (reference sequence). CDR3 residues: CASSLVGNNSPLHF. CDR3 sequence (DNA): TGTGCCAGCAGCTTAGTAGGGAATAATTCACCCCTCCACTTT.

As to this clone: This CDR3 is also generated by other DNA sequences in the sample. This chain links TRBV9 with TRBJ2-1, with D perhaps matching TRBD2 (6 bases). The CDR3 is 13 residues long. Germline assignment: CDR1 SGDLS and CDR2 YYNGEE. Trimming cost V 3 bases and J 4 bases, with 8 bases left between them. This CDR3 reads CASSEEGYNEQFF. In DNA, the CDR3 is TGTGCCAGCAGCGAGGAGGGTTACAATGAGCAGTTCTTC.

The chain recombines TRBV27 with TRBJ1-5; D is ambiguous. With 5 bases removed from V and 5 bases from J, the gap between germline ends came to 10 bases. CDR1 and CDR2 from the germline V gene are MNHEY and SMNVEV (reference sequence). The CDR3 totals 13 residues. CDR3 nucleotide sequence: TGTGCCAGCAGTAATAACGGGGATCAGCCCCAGCATTTT. This codes for CASSNNGDQPQHF.

V usage is TRBV4-3 and J usage is TRBJ2-1; no definite D call. V was trimmed by 3 bases and J by 2 bases, leaving 11 bases between them. Germline CDR1 reads LGHNA; CDR2 reads YSLEER. There are 15 residues in the CDR3. The CDR3 DNA reads TGCGCCAGCAGCCAGGACCCGGAGCCCTACAATGAGCAGTTCTTC. Its translation is CASSQDPEPYNEQFF.

For this clone: Within the sample, other DNA sequences also encode this same CDR3. The chain links TRBV11-2 to TRBJ2-2; D unresolved. Trimming stripped 5 bases from V and 8 bases from J, with 6 bases between. CDR3 length: 11 amino acids. Per germline, CDR1 SGHAT and CDR2 FQNNGV. DNA of the CDR3: TGTGCCAGCAGCCTCGTGGGGGAGCTGTTTTTT. Its translation is CASSLVGELFF.

V gene TRBV4-1 combines with J gene TRBJ2-3; D might be TRBD2 (6 bases). The CDR3 spans 14 residues. The germline V gene has CDR1 MGHRA and CDR2 YSYEKL. V was shortened by 5 bases and J by 2 bases, with 11 bases between the two germline ends. CDR3 amino acids: CASSGGALTDTQYF. The CDR3 DNA reads TGCGCCAGCAGCGGCGGGGCCCTCACAGATACGCAGTATTTT.

This rearrangement joins TRBV4-1 to TRBJ1-2, with D uncertain. V lost 1 base to trimming and J lost 0 bases, with 9 bases between them. The germline V gene encodes CDR1 MGHRA and CDR2 YSYEKL. The CDR3 consists of 15 residues. The CDR3 loop reads CASSQGVLSNYGYTF. The DNA of the CDR3 is TGCGCCAGCAGCCAAGGGGTCCTTTCTAACTATGGCTACACCTTC.